Reported below is one T cell receptor beta chain. In the source study's methods: Estimation of nucleated cell counts was performed using reference gene primer amplification. Repertoires were generated with immunoSEQ multiplex PCR, while TCRdb's copy carries only in-frame clones and drops some. The V and J calls and the clone size are those of that table, but D and trimming were determined from the DNA. Here the sample spans under 200,000 clones, roughly 86% being singletons. The V gene's germline CDR1 is SGHNT and CDR2 YYREEE (reference sequence). The CDR3 is 14 residues long. Deletions cut 4 bases from V and 0 bases from J, with 10 bases between. This sample is part of a study of blood T cell repertoires in COVID-19. Study in general: The United States, Italy and Spain supplied acute and convalescent COVID-19 samples. In each case, the material was cDNA or gDNA derived from T cells, B-cell-depleted T cells, or PBMCs.

This TCR derives from a man aged 35 to 55 with active or convalescent COVID-19. The V gene is TRBV5-4, the J gene TRBJ1-2; D is perhaps TRBD1 (6 bases). Sequencing was performed on peripheral blood. The CDR3 region has the DNA TGTGCCAGCAGCCAACGGACAGCTAACTATGGCTACACCTTC. This codes for CASSQRTANYGYTF.